The rows below give T cell receptor beta chains drawn from one sample of a study of blood T cell repertoires in COVID-19. Using immunoSEQ multiplex PCR, the repertoire was profiled, and TCRdb retains in-frame clones only, with some absent. The repertoire holds tens of thousands of clones, with about 88% as singletons. The source material was peripheral blood. These receptors were taken from a man between 45 and 60 years old in a cohort sampled during active COVID-19. The CDR3 runs from the conserved cysteine through the conserved F or W. A D gene is named only where the DNA matches it firmly. A row's size may be missing; if present it is once, few, many or a size class.

j_call | d_call | v_call | clone_size | cdr3_length | cdr3_nt | cdr3_aa
TRBJ2-2 | TRBD1 | TRBV7-9 | . | 15 | TGTGCCAGCAGCTTAGGGACAGGGAACACCGGGGAGCTGTTTTTT | CASSLGTGNTGELFF
TRBJ2-1 | TRBD2 | TRBV7-2 | . | 15 | TGTGCCAGCAGGAGTAGCGGGGGATCCTACAATGAGCAGTTCTTC | CASRSSGGSYNEQFF
TRBJ2-2 | . | TRBV7-2 | . | 16 | TGTGCCAGCAGCTTAGGAGGGGGGGCTTACACCGGGGAGCTGTTTTTT | CASSLGGGAYTGELFF
TRBJ1-2 | TRBD1 | TRBV7-2 | . | 14 | TGTGCCAGCAGCTTGAACAGGGGAAACTATGGCTACACCTTC | CASSLNRGNYGYTF
TRBJ2-3 | . | TRBV7-6 | . | 15 | TGTGCCAGCAGCTTACTGTTATCTAGCACAGATACGCAGTATTTT | CASSLLLSSTDTQYF
TRBJ1-1 | . | TRBV28 | . | 14 | TGTGCCAGCAGCTTCAACAGGGAAGGCACTGAAGCTTTCTTT | CASSFNREGTEAFF
TRBJ1-2 | . | TRBV2 | . | 11 | TGTGCCAGCTCAGCTAACTATGGCTACACCTTC | CASSANYGYTF
TRBJ2-3 | . | TRBV27 | . | 16 | TGTGCCAGCACTCCCTTCGGGACTGGATACACAGATACGCAGTATTTT | CASTPFGTGYTDTQYF
TRBJ1-1 | . | TRBV4-3 | . | 14 | TGCGCCAGCAGCCAATCCGGGGGGGGCACTGAAGCTTTCTTT | CASSQSGGGTEAFF
TRBJ2-7 | TRBD2 | TRBV11-2 | . | 17 | TGTGCCAGCAGCTCTACTGTTAGCGGGGGGTTCCACTACGAGCAGTACTTC | CASSSTVSGGFHYEQYF
TRBJ2-2 | . | TRBV19 | . | 14 | TGTGCCAGTAGGCTCCCTCAGGGGTCCGGGGAGCTGTTTTTT | CASRLPQGSGELFF
TRBJ2-6 | TRBD1 | TRBV7-9 | . | 17 | TGTGCCAGCAGCTTAGGAGGGGGCAGCTCTGGGGCCAACGTCCTGACTTTC | CASSLGGGSSGANVLTF
TRBJ1-5 | TRBD1 | TRBV2 | . | 14 | TGTGCCAGCAGTGGGGGACAGTCCAATCAGCCCCAGCATTTT | CASSGGQSNQPQHF
TRBJ2-7 | TRBD2 | TRBV7-8 | . | 13 | TGTGCCAGCAGCCCGGGGCCTAGCGGTGAGCAGTACTTC | CASSPGPSGEQYF
TRBJ2-4 | . | TRBV2 | . | 13 | TGTGCCAGCCGCGACAGTGACAAAAACATTCAGTACTTC | CASRDSDKNIQYF
TRBJ2-1 | . | TRBV5-1 | . | 13 | TGCGCCAGCAGCTTGGCCGGAGTCAATGAGCAGTTCTTC | CASSLAGVNEQFF
TRBJ2-3 | TRBD2 | TRBV5-8 | . | 16 | TGTGCCAGCAGCTTGGGACTAGCGGGAGCCCGAGATACGCAGTATTTT | CASSLGLAGARDTQYF
TRBJ2-5 | . | TRBV6-5 | few | 16 | TGTGCCAGCAGTTACTCGGCAGGGGTTCTAGGAGAGACCCAGTACTTC | CASSYSAGVLGETQYF
TRBJ1-3 | TRBD1 | TRBV15 | . | 18 | TGTGCCACCAGCAGAGACCTTCCGGACAGGGCATCTGGAAACACCATATATTTT | CATSRDLPDRASGNTIYF
TRBJ1-5 | TRBD1 | TRBV10-3 | once | 15 | TGTGCCATCAGTGAAGGGACAGGGGTATGGCAGCCCCAGCATTTT | CAISEGTGVWQPQHF
TRBJ1-6 | . | TRBV27 | . | 16 | TGTGCCAGCAGTCCCCCTCGGGGAGGGTGGAATTCACCCCTCCACTTT | CASSPPRGGWNSPLHF
TRBJ2-7 | TRBD2 | TRBV7-2 | . | 14 | TGTGCCAGCAGCCTCGGGACTAGCGGGATCGAGCAGTACTTC | CASSLGTSGIEQYF
TRBJ2-5 | TRBD2 | TRBV9 | . | 16 | TGTGCCAGCAGCGTAGGAAGCGGGGGGTCCGGAGAGACCCAGTACTTC | CASSVGSGGSGETQYF
TRBJ1-3 | . | TRBV10-2 | . | 11 | TGCGCCAGTGAGGGAGGAAACACCATATATTTT | CASEGGNTIYF
TRBJ2-7 | TRBD1 | TRBV19 | . | 15 | TGTGCCAGTAGTCGCCGGGACAGGGGTTTGAGCGAGCAGTACTTC | CASSRRDRGLSEQYF
TRBJ2-3 | . | TRBV5-1 | few | 14 | TGCGCCAGCAGTTTGGACCCCTCGGTCGATACGCAGTATTTT | CASSLDPSVDTQYF
TRBJ2-6 | TRBD1 | TRBV27 | . | 16 | TGTGCCAGCTTAGGGACAGGGGGTCCTGGGGCCAACGTCCTGACTTTC | CASLGTGGPGANVLTF
TRBJ1-1 | TRBD1 | TRBV7-8 | few | 14 | TGTGCCAGCAGCTTAGTAACAGGGGGCCCTGAAGCTTTCTTT | CASSLVTGGPEAFF
TRBJ2-1 | . | TRBV6-5 | . | 11 | TGTGCCAGCAGCCGGGATAATGAGCAGTTCTTC | CASSRDNEQFF
TRBJ2-1 | TRBD1 | TRBV5-1 | . | 14 | TGCGCCAGCAGCTACCCGGGACAGGGAAACGAGCAGTTCTTC | CASSYPGQGNEQFF
TRBJ2-1 | . | TRBV11-3 | once | 13 | TGTGCCAGCAGCCGGGGTAGCAACAATGAGCAGTTCTTC | CASSRGSNNEQFF
TRBJ2-3 | TRBD2 | TRBV9 | . | 15 | TGTGCCAGCAGCGACCGACTAGCGAGCACAGATACGCAGTATTTT | CASSDRLASTDTQYF
TRBJ2-7 | . | TRBV14 | . | 14 | TGTGCCAGCAGCCAAGAAACAGGGTCCTACGAGCAGTACTTC | CASSQETGSYEQYF
TRBJ1-2 | . | TRBV24-1 | . | 13 | TGTGCCACCAGTGATTCGGGGTTGGATGGCTACACCTTC | CATSDSGLDGYTF
TRBJ2-2 | TRBD2 | TRBV6-2/TRBV6-3 | . | 19 | TGTGCCAGCAGCAATCCCTTCCTCTTAGCGGGGGCCCACACCGGGGAGCTGTTTTTT | CASSNPFLLAGAHTGELFF
TRBJ2-1 | . | TRBV6-5 | . | 13 | TGTGCCAGCAGTTACGGGGCCAGCAATGAGCAGTTCTTC | CASSYGASNEQFF
TRBJ2-4 | . | TRBV6-6 | . | 11 | TGTGCCAGCAGCCTAGCCCGGCTTCAGTACTTC | CASSLARLQYF
TRBJ1-4 | . | TRBV4-1 | few | 15 | TGCGCCAGCAGCCCCTACCAGGGTGCGAATGAAAAACTGTTTTTT | CASSPYQGANEKLFF
TRBJ2-5 | TRBD1 | TRBV11-2 | . | 15 | TGTGCCAGCAGCTTTGGGCCAGGGGGCGCGGAGACCCAGTACTTC | CASSFGPGGAETQYF
TRBJ1-6 | TRBD1 | TRBV2 | . | 14 | TGTGCCAGCAGTGGCCGACAGGGGCCCGTCCCCCTCCACTTT | CASSGRQGPVPLHF
TRBJ1-5 | TRBD1 | TRBV3-1/TRBV3-2 | few | 14 | TGTGCCAGCAGCCAAGGGACAGGGAACCAGCCCCAGCATTTT | CASSQGTGNQPQHF
TRBJ1-6 | TRBD1 | TRBV6-6 | . | 16 | TGTGCCAGCAGTTACTCACCGGGACAGGGTAATTCACCCCTCCACTTT | CASSYSPGQGNSPLHF
TRBJ2-5 | TRBD2 | TRBV27 | . | 16 | TGTGCCAGCAAGCCCCTAGCGGTTCGCCTTGGCGAGACCCAGTACTTC | CASKPLAVRLGETQYF
TRBJ2-5 | TRBD1 | TRBV24-1 | few | 16 | TGTGCCACCAGTGACCCGGGACAGAAGGGGGAAGAGACCCAGTACTTC | CATSDPGQKGEETQYF